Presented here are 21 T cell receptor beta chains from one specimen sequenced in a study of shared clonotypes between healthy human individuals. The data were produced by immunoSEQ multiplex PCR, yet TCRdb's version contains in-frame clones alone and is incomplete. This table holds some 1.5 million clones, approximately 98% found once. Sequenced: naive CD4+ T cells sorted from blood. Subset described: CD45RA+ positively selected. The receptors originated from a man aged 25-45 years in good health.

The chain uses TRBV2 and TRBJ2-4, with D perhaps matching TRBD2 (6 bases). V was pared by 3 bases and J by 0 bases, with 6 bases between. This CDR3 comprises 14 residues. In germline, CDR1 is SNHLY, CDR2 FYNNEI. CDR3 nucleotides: TGTGCCAGCAGTGATAGCGGAGCCAAAAACATTCAGTACTTC. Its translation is CASSDSGAKNIQYF. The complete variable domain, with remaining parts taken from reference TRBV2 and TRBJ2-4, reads EPEVTQTPSHQVTQMGQEVILRCVPISNHLYFYWYRQILGQKVEFLVSFYNNEISEKSEIFDDQFSVERPDGSNFTLKIRSTKLEDSAMYFCASSDSGAKNIQYFGAGTRLSVL.

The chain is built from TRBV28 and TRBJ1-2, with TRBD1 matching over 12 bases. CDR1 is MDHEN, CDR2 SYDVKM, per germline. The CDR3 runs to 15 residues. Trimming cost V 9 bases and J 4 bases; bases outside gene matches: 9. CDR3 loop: CASLTGQGAFYGYTF. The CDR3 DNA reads TGTGCCAGTCTAACGGGACAGGGGGCTTTCTATGGCTACACCTTC.

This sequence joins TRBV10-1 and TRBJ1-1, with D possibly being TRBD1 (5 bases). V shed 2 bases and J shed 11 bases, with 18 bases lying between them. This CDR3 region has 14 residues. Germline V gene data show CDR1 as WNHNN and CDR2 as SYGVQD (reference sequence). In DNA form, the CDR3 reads TGCGCCAGCAGTGAGGTCTGGGCAGGGTACATGGCTTTCTTT. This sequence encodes CASSEVWAGYMAFF.

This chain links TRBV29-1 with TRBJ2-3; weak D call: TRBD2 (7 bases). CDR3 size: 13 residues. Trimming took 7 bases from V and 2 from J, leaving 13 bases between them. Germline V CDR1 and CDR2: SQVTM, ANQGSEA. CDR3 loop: CSGGGGITDTQYF. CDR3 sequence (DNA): TGCAGCGGGGGAGGGGGTATCACAGATACGCAGTATTTT.

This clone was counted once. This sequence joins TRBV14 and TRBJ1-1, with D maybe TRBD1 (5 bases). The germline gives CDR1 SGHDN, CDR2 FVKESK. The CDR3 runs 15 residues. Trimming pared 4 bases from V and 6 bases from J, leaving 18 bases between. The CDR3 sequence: CASSPSSRRDAEAFF. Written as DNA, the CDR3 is TGTGCCAGCAGCCCGTCCTCCAGGCGGGACGCTGAAGCTTTCTTT.

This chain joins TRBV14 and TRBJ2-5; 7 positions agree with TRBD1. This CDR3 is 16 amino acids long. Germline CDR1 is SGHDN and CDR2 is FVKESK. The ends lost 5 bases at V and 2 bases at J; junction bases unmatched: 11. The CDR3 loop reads CASSFQTGPIQETQYF. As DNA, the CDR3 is TGTGCCAGCAGCTTTCAGACAGGGCCGATTCAAGAGACCCAGTACTTC. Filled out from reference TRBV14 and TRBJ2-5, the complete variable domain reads EAGVTQFPSHSVIEKGQTVTLRCDPISGHDNLYWYRRVMGKEIKFLLHFVKESKQDESGMPNNRFLAERTGGTYSTLKVQPAELEDSGVYFCASSFQTGPIQETQYFGPGTRLLVL.

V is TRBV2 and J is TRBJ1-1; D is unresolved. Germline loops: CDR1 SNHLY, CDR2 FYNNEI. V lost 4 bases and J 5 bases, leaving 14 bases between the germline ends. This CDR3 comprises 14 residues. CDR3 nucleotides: TGTGCCAGCAGTGGTCGAGGGTACGGGACTGAAGCTTTCTTT. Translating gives CASSGRGYGTEAFF.

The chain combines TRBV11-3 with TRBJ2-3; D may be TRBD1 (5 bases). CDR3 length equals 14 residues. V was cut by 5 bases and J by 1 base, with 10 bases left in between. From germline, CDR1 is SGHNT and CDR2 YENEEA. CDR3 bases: TGTGCCAGCAGCGGGCAGGGCGGCACAGATACGCAGTATTTT. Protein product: CASSGQGGTDTQYF.

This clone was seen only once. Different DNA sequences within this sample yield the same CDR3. The CDR3 coding sequence is TGTGCCAGCAGTTTATTGACAGGGTACAATCAGCCCCAGCATTTT. The encoded protein is CASSLLTGYNQPQHF. The chain recombines TRBV28 with TRBJ1-5; 7 nucleotides match TRBD1. The V segment lost 1 base and the J segment 3 bases; nucleotides outside the gene matches: 3. The CDR3 contains 15 residues. Germline V gene sequence: CDR1 MDHEN, CDR2 SYDVKM.

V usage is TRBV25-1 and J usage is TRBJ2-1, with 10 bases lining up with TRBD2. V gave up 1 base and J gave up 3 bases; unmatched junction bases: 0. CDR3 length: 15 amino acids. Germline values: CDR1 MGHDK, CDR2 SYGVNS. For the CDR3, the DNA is TGTGCCAGCAGTGAATCTAGCGGGGGCTACAATGAGCAGTTCTTC. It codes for CASSESSGGYNEQFF.

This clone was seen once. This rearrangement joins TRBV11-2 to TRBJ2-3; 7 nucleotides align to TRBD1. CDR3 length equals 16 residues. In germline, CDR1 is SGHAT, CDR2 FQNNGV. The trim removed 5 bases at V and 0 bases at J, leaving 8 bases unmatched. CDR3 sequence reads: CASSTYRGSSTDTQYF. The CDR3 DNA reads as TGTGCCAGCAGCACATACAGGGGCTCTAGCACAGATACGCAGTATTTT.

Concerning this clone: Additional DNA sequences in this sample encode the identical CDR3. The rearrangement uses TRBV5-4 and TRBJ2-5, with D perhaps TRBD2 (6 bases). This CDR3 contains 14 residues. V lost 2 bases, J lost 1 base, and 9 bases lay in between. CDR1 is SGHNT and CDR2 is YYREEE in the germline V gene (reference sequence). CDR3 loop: CASSLSGGQETQYF. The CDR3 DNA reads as TGTGCCAGCAGCTTATCCGGGGGCCAAGAGACCCAGTACTTC.

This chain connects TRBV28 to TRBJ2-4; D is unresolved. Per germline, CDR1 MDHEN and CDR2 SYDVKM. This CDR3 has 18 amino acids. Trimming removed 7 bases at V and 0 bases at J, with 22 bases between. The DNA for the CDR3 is TGTGCCAGCAAAACTGATGGATTGGGAACTCTAGCCAAAAACATTCAGTACTTC. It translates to CASKTDGLGTLAKNIQYF.

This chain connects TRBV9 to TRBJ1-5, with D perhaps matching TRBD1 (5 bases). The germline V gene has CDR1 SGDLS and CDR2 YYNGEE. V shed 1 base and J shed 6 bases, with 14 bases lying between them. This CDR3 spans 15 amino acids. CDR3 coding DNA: TGTGCCAGCAGCGTAATTTGCGGGGGGTTTCAGCCCCAGCATTTT. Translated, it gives CASSVICGGFQPQHF.

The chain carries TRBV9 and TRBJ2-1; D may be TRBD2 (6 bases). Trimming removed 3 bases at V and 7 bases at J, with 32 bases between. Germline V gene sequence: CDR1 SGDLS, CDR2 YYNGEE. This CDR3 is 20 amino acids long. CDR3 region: CASSEPGPHPGLQGANEQFF. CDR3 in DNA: TGTGCCAGCAGCGAGCCGGGACCCCACCCGGGACTCCAAGGAGCGAATGAGCAGTTCTTC.

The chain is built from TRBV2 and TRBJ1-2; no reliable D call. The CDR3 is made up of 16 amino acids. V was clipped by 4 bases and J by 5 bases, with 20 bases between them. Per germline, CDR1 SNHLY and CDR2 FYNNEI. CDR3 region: CASSAPAAGASYGYTF. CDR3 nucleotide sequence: TGTGCCAGCAGTGCCCCGGCCGCGGGCGCTTCTTATGGCTACACCTTC.

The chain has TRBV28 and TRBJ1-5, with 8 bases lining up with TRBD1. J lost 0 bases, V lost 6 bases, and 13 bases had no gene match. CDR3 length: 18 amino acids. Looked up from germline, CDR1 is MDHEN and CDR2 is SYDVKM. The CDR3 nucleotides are TGTGCCAGCAGGTCCGGGACAGGAGCCCCCAATAGCAATCAGCCCCAGCATTTT. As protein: CASRSGTGAPNSNQPQHF.

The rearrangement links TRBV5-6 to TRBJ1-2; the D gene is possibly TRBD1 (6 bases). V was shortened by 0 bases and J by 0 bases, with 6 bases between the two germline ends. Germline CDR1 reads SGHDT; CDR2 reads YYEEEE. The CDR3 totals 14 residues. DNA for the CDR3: TGTGCCAGCAGCTTGGGGGGGCCTAACTATGGCTACACCTTC. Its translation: CASSLGGPNYGYTF. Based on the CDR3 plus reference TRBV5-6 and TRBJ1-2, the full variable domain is DAGVTQSPTHLIKTRGQQVTLRCSPKSGHDTVSWYQQALGQGPQFIFQYYEEEERQRGNFPDRFSGHQFPNYSSELNVNALLLGDSALYLCASSLGGPNYGYTFGSGTRLTVV.

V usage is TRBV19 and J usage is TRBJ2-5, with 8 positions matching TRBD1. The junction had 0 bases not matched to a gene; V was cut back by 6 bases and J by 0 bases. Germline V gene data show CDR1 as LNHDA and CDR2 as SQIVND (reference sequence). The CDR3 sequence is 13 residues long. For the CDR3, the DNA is TGTGCCAGTAGGGACAGGGACCAAGAGACCCAGTACTTC. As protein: CASRDRDQETQYF.

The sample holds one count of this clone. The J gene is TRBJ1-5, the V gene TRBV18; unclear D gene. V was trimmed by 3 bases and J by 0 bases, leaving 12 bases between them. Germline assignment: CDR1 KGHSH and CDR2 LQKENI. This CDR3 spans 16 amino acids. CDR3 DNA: TGTGCCAGCTCACCGGGCGGAAGTTATAGCAATCAGCCCCAGCATTTT. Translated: CASSPGGSYSNQPQHF.

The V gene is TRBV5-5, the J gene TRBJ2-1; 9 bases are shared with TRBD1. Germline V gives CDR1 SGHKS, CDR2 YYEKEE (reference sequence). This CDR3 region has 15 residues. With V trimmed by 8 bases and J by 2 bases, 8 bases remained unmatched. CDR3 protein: CASRKGQGTYNEQFF. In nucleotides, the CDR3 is TGTGCCAGTAGGAAGGGACAGGGAACCTACAATGAGCAGTTCTTC.